This section outlines one T cell receptor beta chain sequence together with its context. Its antigen is still unknown. The data belong to a study of response to subunit inactivated influenza vaccine. Trimming removed 3 bases from V and 7 bases from J, with 13 bases in between. This CDR3 spans 13 amino acids. Looked up from germline, CDR1 is SGHRS and CDR2 is YFSETQ. Using its own MiXCR run on the RT-PCR reads, TCRdb lists one record per CDR3 protein. This repertoire shows 610,000 or so distinct CDR3 sequences, approximately 14% found once; its top ten account for over 8.5%. Whole-study findings and limits: It was suggested by the authors that few new T cells are recruited by each seasonal influenza vaccination.

This chain joins TRBV5-1 and TRBJ1-1; a weak D match, TRBD1 (6 bases). Sample: PBMCs from blood, taken 11 to 12 days after vaccination. This clonotype originated in a man in his fifties or sixties who received an inactivated influenza vaccine. The CDR3 is CASSSGQPREAFF. CDR3 sequence (DNA): TGCGCCAGCAGCTCAGGACAGCCCCGTGAAGCTTTCTTT. Supplemented by reference TRBV5-1 and TRBJ1-1, the full variable domain reads KAGVTQTPRYLIKTRGQQVTLSCSPISGHRSVSWYQQTPGQGLQFLFEYFSETQRNKGNFPGRFSGRQFSNSRSEMNVSTLELGDSALYLCASSSGQPREAFFGQGTRLTVV.